The present TCR beta chain was sequenced within a study of T cell repertoires in cytomegalovirus infection. This clonotype was counted only a few times. Its specificity is not known. V dropped 2 bases and J dropped 5; count of bases not matched to a gene: 5. From germline, CDR1 is SGHTA and CDR2 FQGNSA. The length of the CDR3 is 15 residues. TCRdb independently ran MiXCR on the reads; one entry per CDR3 protein. The table has about 340,000 distinct CDR3 sequences, 25% to 30% seen once. Study conclusions and caveats: The study identified carriers of CMV plus the relevant HLA from cumulative public TCR beta family frequency.

The genes are TRBV7-2 and TRBJ2-5; 10 nucleotides match TRBD2. The TCR was taken from a human donor in good health (CMV status not recorded). Some clones in this sample may be carry-over from other donors' samples. Here the sequenced sample was cultured PBMCs, taken from culture after CMV antigen stimulation. CDR3 protein: CASSLKRGGPETQYF. CDR3 nucleotide sequence: TGTGCCAGCAGCTTAAAGCGGGGGGGGCCTGAGACCCAGTACTTC. The entire variable domain, with the rest obtained from reference TRBV7-2 and TRBJ2-5, is as follows: GAGVSQSPSNKVTEKGKDVELRCDPISGHTALYWYRQSLGQGLEFLIYFQGNSAPDKSGLPSDRFSAERTGGSVSTLTIQRTQQEDSAVYLCASSLKRGGPETQYFGPGTRLLVL.